The 27 T cell receptor beta chains reported below all come from one sample, sequenced in a study of cytomegalovirus exposure and HLA in healthy donors. The PCR made use of 60 Vbeta and 13 Jbeta primers. Only in-frame clones appear in the TCRdb table, and some are missing; sequencing was by immunoSEQ multiplex PCR. The sample has about 49,000 clones; the top ten hold roughly 12%. What was sequenced was PBMCs. Receptors originate from a man aged 18 to 30 in good health and CMV-seropositive.

This chain joins TRBV15 and TRBJ1-4; D is unclear. This CDR3 is 14 amino acids long. Trimming shortened V by 0 bases and J by 5 bases, and 7 bases separated the two germline ends. Per germline, CDR1 LNHNV and CDR2 YYDKDF (reference sequence). This chain's CDR3 is CATSRDRGNEKLFF. In nucleotides, the CDR3 is TGTGCCACCAGCAGAGATCGGGGAAATGAAAAACTGTTTTTT.

This chain uses TRBV7-6 with TRBJ2-5; 7 nucleotides align to TRBD1. Trimming at V came to 6 bases and at J to 3 bases, leaving 4 bases not matched to a gene. CDR1 SGHVS and CDR2 FNYEAQ come from the germline V gene. This CDR3 contains 13 residues. The CDR3 DNA follows: TGTGCCAGCAGACCACAGGGGAAAGAGACCCAGTACTTC. Translation gives CASRPQGKETQYF. Complete variable domain (other parts from reference TRBV7-6 and TRBJ2-5): GAGVSQSPRYKVTKRGQDVALRCDPISGHVSLYWYRQALGQGPEFLTYFNYEAQQDKSGLPNDRFSAERPEGSISTLTIQRTEQRDSAMYRCASRPQGKETQYFGPGTRLLVL.

The chain carries TRBV6-1 and TRBJ2-3; the match to TRBD2 covers 9 bases. Looked up from germline, CDR1 is MNHNS and CDR2 is SASEGT. Trimming removed 2 bases from V and 4 bases from J; junction bases left unmatched: 1. This CDR3 contains 14 residues. CDR3 DNA: TGTGCCAGCAGTGAACTAGCGGGACCAGATACGCAGTATTTT. This sequence encodes CASSELAGPDTQYF.

The chain joins TRBV18 to TRBJ1-3; possibly TRBD1 for D (5 bases). With 6 bases removed from V and 3 bases from J, the gap between germline ends came to 12 bases. Germline CDR1 reads KGHSH; CDR2 reads LQKENI. The CDR3 totals 14 residues. The CDR3 spells CASSPEGLGNTIYF. For the CDR3, the DNA is TGTGCCAGCTCCCCGGAGGGGCTTGGAAACACCATATATTTT.

This sequence joins TRBV14 and TRBJ2-7, with 8 bases fitting TRBD1. CDR1 is SGHDN, CDR2 FVKESK, per germline. The CDR3 spans 13 residues. The J segment lost 3 bases and the V segment lost 5 bases, leaving 3 bases of the junction unmatched. CDR3 sequence reads: CASSRTGIYEQYF. DNA for the CDR3: TGTGCCAGCAGCAGGACAGGGATCTACGAGCAGTACTTC.

The chain couples TRBV7-9 to TRBJ2-1; D may be TRBD1 (6 bases). The germline V gene has CDR1 SEHNR and CDR2 FQNEAQ (reference sequence). The CDR3 consists of 18 residues. The V end was cut by 2 bases, the J end by 4 bases, with 21 bases between. CDR3 coding DNA: TGTGCCAGCAGCTTAAATCCCACAGGGACCCCCCGTTACAATGAGCAGTTCTTC. Its translation is CASSLNPTGTPRYNEQFF.

The V and J genes are TRBV12-5 and TRBJ2-5, with D possibly TRBD2 on 6 matching bases. The V and J ends lost 4 bases and 5 bases respectively, with 17 bases between them. This CDR3 region has 15 residues. Germline CDR1 and CDR2: LGHNT and FRNRAP. CDR3 in amino acids: CASGSPTSAGETQYF. CDR3 DNA: TGTGCTAGTGGTTCCCCGACTAGTGCTGGGGAGACCCAGTACTTC. Based on the CDR3 plus reference TRBV12-5 and TRBJ2-5, the full variable domain is DARVTQTPRHKVTEMGQEVTMRCQPILGHNTVFWYRQTMMQGLELLAYFRNRAPLDDSGMPKDRFSAEMPDATLATLKIQPSEPRDSAVYFCASGSPTSAGETQYFGPGTRLLVL.

The chain recombines TRBV7-6 with TRBJ2-7; 7 bases are a match to TRBD2. Germline CDR1 SGHVS, CDR2 FNYEAQ. The CDR3 consists of 14 residues. With V trimmed by 5 bases and J by 3 bases, 7 bases remained unmatched. CDR3 sequence (DNA): TGTGCCAGCAGCGCCCGACTAGCAGACTACGAGCAGTACTTC. It codes for CASSARLADYEQYF.

V usage is TRBV15 and J usage is TRBJ1-1, with D tentatively TRBD1 (5 bases). Trimming took 8 bases from V and 3 from J, leaving 19 bases between them. This CDR3 is 15 amino acids long. Looked up from germline, CDR1 is LNHNV and CDR2 is YYDKDF (reference sequence). CDR3 region: CATLQDQDKDTEAFF. The CDR3 bases are TGTGCCACCCTACAGGACCAGGATAAGGACACTGAAGCTTTCTTT. Together with reference TRBV15 and TRBJ1-1, the CDR3 gives the full variable domain: DAMVIQNPRYQVTQFGKPVTLSCSQTLNHNVMYWYQQKSSQAPKLLFHYYDKDFNNEADTPDNFQSRRPNTSFCFLDIRSPGLGDTAMYLCATLQDQDKDTEAFFGQGTRLTVV.

The chain joins TRBV7-9 to TRBJ1-6; 7 bases line up with TRBD1. Germline lookup yields CDR1 SEHNR and CDR2 FQNEAQ (reference sequence). CDR3 length equals 15 residues. V lost 1 base to trimming and J lost 6 bases; unmatched junction nucleotides: 3. The CDR3 loop reads CASSLVAGGNSPLHF. In DNA form, the CDR3 reads TGTGCCAGCAGCTTAGTTGCAGGGGGTAATTCACCCCTCCACTTT.

The rearrangement links TRBV7-8 to TRBJ2-1; TRBD2 matches 12 bases. V lost 6 bases to trimming and J lost 3 bases; unmatched junction nucleotides: 3. Germline assignment: CDR1 SGHVS and CDR2 FQNEAQ. The CDR3 is 15 amino acids. CDR3 loop: CASRRLAGDYNEQFF. CDR3 in DNA: TGTGCCAGCAGGAGACTAGCGGGAGACTACAATGAGCAGTTCTTC.

The chain links TRBV12-5 to TRBJ2-5; no clear D. V lost 2 bases and J 4 bases, leaving 14 bases between the germline ends. Germline V gives CDR1 LGHNT, CDR2 FRNRAP. The CDR3 runs to 15 residues. This chain's CDR3 is CASGLNRGTGETQYF. CDR3 coding DNA: TGTGCTAGTGGTTTGAACCGAGGCACCGGAGAGACCCAGTACTTC.

This chain links TRBV11-2 with TRBJ2-5; possible D gene TRBD2, 6 bases. The J call may be mistaken, given a closer DNA end match to TRBJ2-7. This CDR3 has 15 amino acids. Germline loops: CDR1 SGHAT, CDR2 FQNNGV. CDR3 protein: CASSGEGTGEHEQYF. The CDR3 DNA follows: TGTGCCAGCAGCGGAGAAGGAACGGGAGAACACGAGCAGTACTTC.

This chain joins TRBV18 and TRBJ2-7; 7 bases are a match to TRBD2. The CDR3 is 17 residues long. V gave up 3 bases and J gave up 0 bases; unmatched junction bases: 11. CDR1 is KGHSH, CDR2 LQKENI, per germline. The CDR3 nucleotides read TGTGCCAGCTCACCCGACGGCCTAGCTAGCGGCTCCTACGAGCAGTACTTC. It yields the protein CASSPDGLASGSYEQYF.

The rearrangement links TRBV10-3 to TRBJ2-3, with a tentative D call TRBD2 (5 bases). Germline V gene sequence: CDR1 ENHRY, CDR2 SYGVKD. The CDR3 extends over 15 amino acids. V was cut by 1 base and J by 0 bases, with 8 bases left in between. This CDR3 is CAISEYGESTDTQYF. CDR3 nucleotides: TGTGCCATCAGTGAGTACGGGGAGAGCACAGATACGCAGTATTTT.

CDR3 in amino acids: CATRLAGGGDTQYF. Here the CDR3 DNA reads TGTGCCACCAGACTAGCGGGAGGGGGAGATACGCAGTATTTT. The genes are TRBV2 and TRBJ2-3; 14 bases match TRBD2. Per the germline V gene, CDR1 is SNHLY and CDR2 is FYNNEI. After removal of 10 bases from V and 5 bases from J, the junction contained 5 bases not matched to a gene. The CDR3 length is 14 residues.

The chain uses TRBV5-4 and TRBJ2-7; TRBD1 matches at 8 bases. J gave up 1 base and V 4 bases, and 7 bases lay outside the gene matches. Germline V lookup: CDR1 SGHNT, CDR2 YYREEE (reference sequence). The CDR3 loop spans 15 amino acids. The CDR3 spells CASSRRTGSSYEQYF. The DNA for the CDR3 is TGTGCCAGCAGCCGCCGGACAGGGTCGTCCTACGAGCAGTACTTC.

This chain uses TRBV11-2 with TRBJ1-2; D might be TRBD1 (5 bases). The V end lost 5 bases, the J end lost 2 bases, and 9 bases lay between the germline ends. This CDR3 has 13 residues. Germline V gene data show CDR1 as SGHAT and CDR2 as FQNNGV. The CDR3 DNA follows: TGTGCCAGCAGCCCTCGGGGGAACTATGGCTACACCTTC. As protein: CASSPRGNYGYTF.

The chain couples TRBV28 to TRBJ1-1; 7 bases are a match to TRBD1. The germline gives CDR1 MDHEN, CDR2 SYDVKM. The CDR3 sequence is 14 residues long. Germline trimming cut 4 bases from V and 5 bases from J; bases unmatched to any gene: 7. The CDR3 DNA follows: TGTGCCAGCAGTTCCTTGACAGGGAAGACTGAAGCTTTCTTT. Its translation: CASSSLTGKTEAFF.

The J gene is TRBJ2-3, the V gene TRBV7-9; D call uncertain. This CDR3 has 13 amino acids. Deletions cut 4 bases from V and 6 bases from J, with 11 bases between. CDR1 SEHNR and CDR2 FQNEAQ come from the germline V gene (reference sequence). The CDR3 nucleotides are TGTGCCAGCAGCTCCCCGGGTAGGGATACGCAGTATTTT. Translated, it gives CASSSPGRDTQYF.

V is TRBV2 and J is TRBJ1-5; D may be TRBD1 (6 bases). Per the germline V gene, CDR1 is SNHLY and CDR2 is FYNNEI. The CDR3 is 14 amino acids. V lost 11 bases, J lost 3 bases, and 17 bases lay in between. CDR3 amino acids: CASTLGAVNQPQHF. In nucleotides, the CDR3 is TGTGCCTCTACACTGGGGGCGGTCAATCAGCCCCAGCATTTT.

The V call is TRBV14, the J call TRBJ2-1; 8 bases match TRBD2. CDR1 SGHDN and CDR2 FVKESK come from the germline V gene. After removal of 4 bases from V and 1 base from J, the junction contained 6 bases not matched to a gene. The length of the CDR3 is 16 residues. Written as DNA, the CDR3 is TGTGCCAGCAGCCCTCTCGGCGGGGGGTCCTACAATGAGCAGTTCTTC. This encodes CASSPLGGGSYNEQFF.

This sequence joins TRBV4-2 and TRBJ1-1; TRBD1 might be the D (5 bases). Germline V gene lookup returns CDR1 LGHNA and CDR2 YNFKEQ. This CDR3 comprises 13 residues. Trimming removed 0 bases at V and 5 bases at J, with 7 bases between. The CDR3 nucleotides are TGTGCCAGCAGCCAAGATAGGGGAACTGAAGCTTTCTTT. Translated: CASSQDRGTEAFF.

V usage is TRBV15 and J usage is TRBJ2-2; 11 bases are shared with TRBD2. Germline CDR1 reads LNHNV; CDR2 reads YYDKDF (reference sequence). The junction had 4 bases not matched to a gene; V was cut back by 0 bases and J by 4 bases. The CDR3 spans 17 residues. The chain's CDR3 is CATSRDGLAGLTGELFF. The CDR3 DNA sequence: TGTGCCACCAGCAGAGATGGACTAGCGGGCCTCACCGGGGAGCTGTTTTTT.

The chain joins TRBV27 to TRBJ2-2; 8 positions agree with TRBD1. The germline V gene encodes CDR1 MNHEY and CDR2 SMNVEV (reference sequence). Germline trimming cut 3 bases from V and 1 base from J; bases unmatched to any gene: 4. CDR3 length: 16 amino acids. CDR3: CASSFLDRGNTGELFF. The DNA for the CDR3 is TGTGCCAGCAGTTTCCTCGACAGGGGGAACACCGGGGAGCTGTTTTTT.

The chain couples TRBV5-6 to TRBJ2-6, with 13 bases fitting TRBD2. Germline V lookup: CDR1 SGHDT, CDR2 YYEEEE. This CDR3 comprises 17 residues. V shed 6 bases, J shed 3 bases, and the junction held 6 bases outside the gene matches. This CDR3 is CASTLGLAGVGANVLTF. The CDR3 DNA follows: TGTGCCAGCACCCTTGGACTAGCGGGAGTTGGGGCCAACGTCCTGACTTTC.

V is TRBV12-1 and J is TRBJ1-2; the listed D gene, TRBD1, was not tested against the DNA. TRBV12-1 is flagged as a pseudogene. The CDR3 length is 14 residues. For the CDR3, the DNA is TGTGCCAGCAGCGTAGCGGGACAGGGGGATGGCTACACCTTC. Translation: CASSVAGQGDGYTF.